This entry lists 27 T cell receptor beta chains sequenced from one sample in a study of cytomegalovirus exposure and HLA in healthy donors. The PCR employed 60 Vbeta primers together with 13 Jbeta primers. Clones were read by immunoSEQ multiplex PCR, and TCRdb kept only the in-frame ones, dropping some. The table records approximately 170,000 clones, roughly 70% of them present only once. What was sequenced was PBMCs. The receptor set was obtained from a girl under 18 in good health and CMV-seronegative.

The V gene is TRBV11-1, the J gene TRBJ2-2; possible D gene TRBD1, 7 bases. Germline assignment: CDR1 SGHAT and CDR2 FQDESV (reference sequence). There are 15 residues in the CDR3. Trimming took off 2 bases at V and 3 bases at J, with 10 bases between the two ends. CDR3 loop: CASSLRRGDTGELFF. The CDR3 coding sequence is TGTGCCAGCAGCTTACGCAGGGGGGACACCGGGGAGCTGTTTTTT.

V is TRBV15 and J is TRBJ2-7, with 8 bases identical to TRBD1. Per germline, CDR1 LNHNV and CDR2 YYDKDF (reference sequence). The CDR3 contains 15 residues. V shed 0 bases, J shed 3 bases, and the junction held 4 bases outside the gene matches. CDR3 in DNA: TGTGCCACCAGCAGAGACTTGGACAGGGTCTACGAGCAGTACTTC. Its translation is CATSRDLDRVYEQYF.

The chain links TRBV6-4 to TRBJ1-2; 8 nucleotides line up with TRBD1. There are 14 residues in the CDR3. V gave up 1 base and J gave up 4 bases; unmatched junction bases: 2. The germline CDR1 and CDR2 sequences are MRHNA and SNTAGT. The CDR3 spells CASSDFGTGYGYTF. In DNA, the CDR3 is TGTGCCAGCAGTGACTTCGGGACAGGCTATGGCTACACCTTC.

This clone was counted once. The chain links TRBV10-1 to TRBJ1-1; maybe TRBD1 (5 bases). There are 15 residues in the CDR3. Trimming cost V 2 bases and J 6 bases, with 16 bases left between them. Germline V gives CDR1 WNHNN, CDR2 SYGVQD (reference sequence). CDR3 sequence reads: CASSEDSRVWAEAFF. The CDR3 bases are TGCGCCAGCAGTGAGGATTCCAGGGTTTGGGCTGAAGCTTTCTTT.

This clone was observed once. This chain uses TRBV5-6 with TRBJ1-5; a possible D gene is TRBD1 (6 bases). The V gene's germline CDR1 is SGHDT and CDR2 YYEEEE. The CDR3 loop spans 16 amino acids. Trimming removed 1 base at V and 3 bases at J, with 14 bases between. The CDR3 sequence is CASSLRQGFVNQPQHF. The CDR3 bases are TGTGCCAGCAGCTTGAGGCAGGGGTTCGTCAATCAGCCCCAGCATTTT. Using reference TRBV5-6 and TRBJ1-5 for the parts outside the CDR3, the full variable domain is DAGVTQSPTHLIKTRGQQVTLRCSPKSGHDTVSWYQQALGQGPQFIFQYYEEEERQRGNFPDRFSGHQFPNYSSELNVNALLLGDSALYLCASSLRQGFVNQPQHFGDGTRLSIL.

V and J are TRBV2 and TRBJ2-3; TRBD2 matches at 10 bases. With 11 bases clipped from V and 1 base from J, the junction kept 3 bases outside the gene matches. This CDR3 has 13 residues. CDR1 is SNHLY, CDR2 FYNNEI, per germline. CDR3 in amino acids: CAGSGGRTDTQYF. The CDR3 DNA is TGTGCCGGTAGCGGGGGGCGCACAGATACGCAGTATTTT.

The chain couples TRBV7-9 to TRBJ2-2; no clear D. V lost 5 bases and J 1 base, leaving 8 bases between the germline ends. The CDR3 sequence is 14 residues long. The germline gives CDR1 SEHNR, CDR2 FQNEAQ (reference sequence). CDR3 residues: CASSLGRNTGELFF. The CDR3 nucleotides read TGTGCCAGCAGCCTGGGCAGGAACACCGGGGAGCTGTTTTTT. Variable domain in full (rest from reference TRBV7-9 and TRBJ2-2): DTGVSQNPRHKITKRGQNVTFRCDPISEHNRLYWYRQTLGQGPEFLTYFQNEAQLEKSRLLSDRFSAERPKGSFSTLEIQRTEQGDSAMYLCASSLGRNTGELFFGEGSRLTVL.

V usage is TRBV28 and J usage is TRBJ2-5; 11 nucleotides line up with TRBD1. The CDR3 is 16 residues long. Per the germline V gene, CDR1 is MDHEN and CDR2 is SYDVKM. The junction had 10 bases not matched to a gene; V was cut back by 5 bases and J by 5 bases. The CDR3 spells CASSIWTGGVGETQYF. The CDR3 DNA reads TGTGCCAGCAGTATTTGGACAGGGGGCGTTGGGGAGACCCAGTACTTC.

The chain joins TRBV5-1 to TRBJ2-6; 10 bases align to TRBD1. Germline CDR1 is SGHRS and CDR2 is YFSETQ. CDR3 length: 18 amino acids. The junction had 11 bases not matched to a gene; V was cut back by 5 bases and J by 3 bases. CDR3 sequence: CASSLSRTGGSGANVLTF. CDR3 DNA: TGCGCCAGCAGTCTCTCGAGGACAGGGGGGAGTGGGGCCAACGTCCTGACTTTC. Full variable domain (rest looked up from reference TRBV5-1 and TRBJ2-6): KAGVTQTPRYLIKTRGQQVTLSCSPISGHRSVSWYQQTPGQGLQFLFEYFSETQRNKGNFPGRFSGRQFSNSRSEMNVSTLELGDSALYLCASSLSRTGGSGANVLTFGAGSRLTVL.

The chain combines TRBV29-1 with TRBJ2-5; TRBD2 is a possible D gene (5 bases). CDR1 and CDR2 (germline): SQVTM, ANQGSEA. The CDR3 covers 12 residues. Deletions cut 5 bases from V and 5 bases from J, with 12 bases between. CDR3 bases: TGCAGCGTTAATGAGGGCGCGGAGACCCAGTACTTC. It encodes CSVNEGAETQYF.

This chain links TRBV7-3 with TRBJ1-4, with 7 bases matching TRBD1. The CDR3 length is 15 residues. CDR1 and CDR2 from the germline V gene are SGHTA and FQGTGA. Trimming at V came to 6 bases and at J to 3 bases, leaving 7 bases not matched to a gene. CDR3 sequence: CASRETGTANEKLFF. The CDR3 coding sequence is TGTGCCAGCAGAGAAACCGGGACAGCTAATGAAAAACTGTTTTTT.

This clone was detected a few times. The chain combines TRBV30 with TRBJ1-5; a possible D gene is TRBD1 (5 bases). Trimming shortened V by 4 bases and J by 0 bases, and 7 bases separated the two germline ends. CDR1 GTSNPN and CDR2 SVGIG come from the germline V gene (reference sequence). CDR3 length: 13 residues. In DNA, the CDR3 is TGTGCCTGGACAGGGCATAGCAATCAGCCCCAGCATTTT. This sequence encodes CAWTGHSNQPQHF.

V and J are TRBV11-2 and TRBJ2-7; D unclear. The germline V gene encodes CDR1 SGHAT and CDR2 FQNNGV. This CDR3 has 15 amino acids. V was trimmed by 4 bases and J by 0 bases, leaving 13 bases between them. CDR3 amino acids: CASSSSDRSSYEQYF. The CDR3 DNA sequence: TGTGCCAGCAGCTCCTCTGACCGGAGCTCCTACGAGCAGTACTTC.

This clone occurred a few times. V is TRBV12-5 and J is TRBJ1-5; D possibly corresponds to TRBD1 (5 bases). Per the germline V gene, CDR1 is LGHNT and CDR2 is FRNRAP. CDR3 length equals 14 residues. Trimming took 0 bases from V and 5 from J, leaving 8 bases between them. In DNA form, the CDR3 reads TGTGCTAGTGGTTTGGTCATAGGGGATCAGCCCCAGCATTTT. This sequence encodes CASGLVIGDQPQHF.

This sequence joins TRBV5-1 and TRBJ1-1; 7 bases align to TRBD1. The germline V gene encodes CDR1 SGHRS and CDR2 YFSETQ. V shed 0 bases, J shed 0 bases, and the junction held 2 bases outside the gene matches. CDR3 length: 15 residues. The chain's CDR3 is CASSLGDRMNTEAFF. In nucleotides, the CDR3 is TGCGCCAGCAGCTTGGGGGACAGAATGAACACTGAAGCTTTCTTT.

CDR3 DNA sequence: TGTGCCAGCAGCGTGATAGGAGACACCATATATTTT. It specifies CASSVIGDTIYF. The V and J genes are TRBV9 and TRBJ1-3; no reliable D call. Germline loops: CDR1 SGDLS, CDR2 YYNGEE. This CDR3 has 12 residues. Trimming left V 2 bases short and J 8 bases short, with 8 bases between.

The chain is built from TRBV7-8 and TRBJ1-4, with D possibly TRBD1 on 6 matching bases. Deletions cut 8 bases from V and 7 bases from J, with 14 bases between. Germline assignment: CDR1 SGHVS and CDR2 FQNEAQ. The CDR3 spans 13 residues. CDR3 loop: CASRTGSGEKLFF. DNA for the CDR3: TGTGCCAGCCGAACAGGGTCGGGTGAAAAACTGTTTTTT.

The gene calls are TRBV6-5 and TRBJ2-7; the match to TRBD2 covers 11 bases. CDR3 length equals 15 residues. The V and J ends lost 6 bases and 2 bases, in that order; junction bases with no gene match: 6. In germline, CDR1 is MNHEY, CDR2 SVGAGI. CDR3 residues: CASSTVAGGPYEQYF. The CDR3 nucleotides read TGTGCCAGCAGCACCGTAGCGGGGGGGCCCTACGAGCAGTACTTC.

The chain uses TRBV20-1 and TRBJ1-2; D gene uncertain. The CDR3 has 11 amino acids. Germline V lookup: CDR1 DFQATT, CDR2 SNEGSKA (reference sequence). Trimming stripped 0 bases from V and 8 bases from J, with 7 bases between. In DNA, the CDR3 is TGCAGTGCTAGAGATCTCGGGGGCTACACCTTC. Amino acids: CSARDLGGYTF.

This clone showed up just once. The CDR3 loop is CASSESGGKRTEAFF. DNA for the CDR3: TGTGCCAGCAGTGAATCGGGGGGGAAGCGCACTGAAGCTTTCTTT. This chain links TRBV6-1 with TRBJ1-1; D may be TRBD1 (5 bases). Germline lookup yields CDR1 MNHNS and CDR2 SASEGT. CDR3 length equals 15 residues. V was pared by 2 bases and J by 4 bases, with 14 bases between.

The chain carries TRBV6-6 and TRBJ1-5, with 7 bases fitting TRBD1. Germline trimming cut 7 bases from V and 5 bases from J; bases unmatched to any gene: 11. This CDR3 has 15 residues. Germline assignment: CDR1 MNHNY and CDR2 SVGAGI (reference sequence). The DNA for the CDR3 is TGTGCCAGCAACATTTGGATTACAGGGGATCAGCCCCAGCATTTT. Its protein is CASNIWITGDQPQHF.

This rearrangement joins TRBV5-1 to TRBJ2-2, with 11 nucleotides matching TRBD1. The CDR3 is 14 amino acids. Germline V lookup: CDR1 SGHRS, CDR2 YFSETQ. J lost 6 bases, V lost 4 bases, and 2 bases had no gene match. CDR3 nucleotides: TGCGCCAGCAGCATGGACAGGGGGCCCGGGGAGCTGTTTTTT. It translates to CASSMDRGPGELFF.

This chain uses TRBV7-8 with TRBJ2-7; no firm D call. CDR1 and CDR2 (germline): SGHVS, FQNEAQ. Trimming took 1 base from V and 2 from J, leaving 12 bases between them. The CDR3 covers 15 residues. CDR3 DNA: TGTGCCAGCAGCTTAGTCAGGTCGTATCCCTACGAGCAGTACTTC. Its protein is CASSLVRSYPYEQYF.

The rearrangement links TRBV19 to TRBJ2-3; no reliable D call. Trimming removed 11 bases at V and 3 bases at J, with 18 bases between. Looked up from germline, CDR1 is LNHDA and CDR2 is SQIVND (reference sequence). The CDR3 sequence is 14 residues long. CDR3 DNA: TGTGCCTCCTTCGATGCCGGGTTTACAGATACGCAGTATTTT. As protein: CASFDAGFTDTQYF. The complete variable domain, with remaining parts taken from reference TRBV19 and TRBJ2-3, reads DGGITQSPKYLFRKEGQNVTLSCEQNLNHDAMYWYRQDPGQGLRLIYYSQIVNDFQKGDIAEGYSVSREKKESFPLTVTSAQKNPTAFYLCASFDAGFTDTQYFGPGTRLTVL.

DNA of the CDR3: TGTGCCAGCAGCTTTCTTTTGCAGGGGGTTAATAGTTGGAATGAGCAGTTCTTC. It specifies CASSFLLQGVNSWNEQFF. This rearrangement joins TRBV7-9 to TRBJ2-1; 7 nucleotides line up with TRBD1. The J segment lost 7 bases and the V segment lost 3 bases, leaving 18 bases of the junction unmatched. Germline loops: CDR1 SEHNR, CDR2 FQNEAQ (reference sequence). The CDR3 totals 18 residues.

This clone was picked up a small number of times. This chain joins TRBV6-6 and TRBJ2-3, with D perhaps matching TRBD2 (5 bases). This CDR3 contains 14 residues. The V end lost 7 bases, the J end lost 0 bases, and 11 bases lay between the germline ends. CDR1 is MNHNY, CDR2 SVGAGI, per germline (reference sequence). CDR3 DNA: TGTGCCAGCACCCCCACGGGAAGCACAGATACGCAGTATTTT. It translates to CASTPTGSTDTQYF.

V and J are TRBV28 and TRBJ2-7; 7 nucleotides match TRBD1. The CDR3 totals 15 residues. Germline V CDR1 and CDR2: MDHEN, SYDVKM. The junction had 6 bases not matched to a gene; V was cut back by 2 bases and J by 2 bases. The chain's CDR3 is CASSLAPGQPYEQYF. Here the CDR3 DNA reads TGTGCCAGCAGTTTAGCCCCGGGACAGCCCTACGAGCAGTACTTC.